The 20 T cell receptor beta chains presented below share a single source sample, sequenced in a study of PD-1 blockade in classical Hodgkin lymphoma. Generated by immunoSEQ multiplex PCR, the TCRdb table keeps only in-frame clones and is missing some. The table includes about 100,000 clones, roughly nine tenths detected once. Relapse after autologous stem cell transplantation occurred in every patient, and brentuximab vedotin exposure varied. The specimen was peripheral blood mononuclear cells (PBMCs), collected before the second cycle of nivolumab. The receptor set was obtained from a human donor with classical Hodgkin lymphoma.

V is TRBV7-2 and J is TRBJ2-1; 13 nucleotides line up with TRBD2. The CDR3 length is 14 residues. CDR1 is SGHTA, CDR2 FQGNSA, per germline. The V gene end was trimmed by 5 bases and the J gene end by 8 bases; junction bases not matched to a gene: 3. CDR3 sequence (DNA): TGTGCCAGCAGCGCGGGACTAGCGGGACATGAGCAGTTCTTC. Translated, it gives CASSAGLAGHEQFF.

This clone was seen once. The rearrangement links TRBV7-2 to TRBJ1-4, with D tentatively TRBD1 (6 bases). The CDR3 consists of 13 residues. Germline CDR1 is SGHTA and CDR2 is FQGNSA. Between the trimmed V and J ends, which lost 2 bases and 8 bases, there was a span of 9 bases. The CDR3 sequence: CASSLQGREKLFF. As DNA, the CDR3 is TGTGCCAGCAGCTTACAGGGGAGGGAAAAACTGTTTTTT.

About this clone itself: Within the sample, other DNA sequences also encode this same CDR3. The chain employs TRBV2 and TRBJ1-5; TRBD1 might be the D (6 bases). Trimming cost V 4 bases and J 3 bases, with 10 bases left between them. The CDR3 is made up of 14 amino acids. Per the germline V gene, CDR1 is SNHLY and CDR2 is FYNNEI. The CDR3 region has the DNA TGTGCCAGCAGTGGAGGACAGCCCAATCAGCCCCAGCATTTT. Protein: CASSGGQPNQPQHF.

This chain joins TRBV18 and TRBJ2-7, with 7 bases lining up with TRBD1. The V gene's germline CDR1 is KGHSH and CDR2 LQKENI. The CDR3 has 15 residues. V dropped 3 bases and J dropped 0; count of bases not matched to a gene: 5. This CDR3 is CASSPTGLSSYEQYF. The CDR3 nucleotides read TGTGCCAGCTCACCGACAGGGTTAAGCTCCTACGAGCAGTACTTC.

This chain joins TRBV9 and TRBJ2-1; 11 bases line up with TRBD2. In germline, CDR1 is SGDLS, CDR2 YYNGEE. The CDR3 contains 16 residues. V shed 3 bases, J shed 5 bases, and the junction held 7 bases outside the gene matches. The CDR3 spells CASSAQTSGNHNEQFF. The CDR3 DNA follows: TGTGCCAGCAGCGCCCAGACTAGCGGGAATCACAATGAGCAGTTCTTC.

This clone has just one count. This chain links TRBV2 with TRBJ2-3, with TRBD2 as a possible D gene (5 bases). The V gene's germline CDR1 is SNHLY and CDR2 FYNNEI. CDR3 size: 14 residues. Trimming stripped 7 bases from V and 4 bases from J, with 15 bases between. The CDR3 DNA sequence: TGTGCCAGCACGAGGGAGTTTAGCGCAGATACGCAGTATTTT. This codes for CASTREFSADTQYF.

This rearrangement joins TRBV19 to TRBJ1-5; D not certain. Trimming shortened V by 4 bases and J by 4 bases, and 8 bases separated the two germline ends. Germline V gene lookup returns CDR1 LNHDA and CDR2 SQIVND (reference sequence). CDR3 length equals 13 residues. Here the CDR3 reads CASSTIENQPQHF. The CDR3 nucleotides read TGTGCCAGTAGTACCATCGAGAATCAGCCCCAGCATTTT. The full variable domain, rest sourced from reference TRBV19 and TRBJ1-5, is DGGITQSPKYLFRKEGQNVTLSCEQNLNHDAMYWYRQDPGQGLRLIYYSQIVNDFQKGDIAEGYSVSREKKESFPLTVTSAQKNPTAFYLCASSTIENQPQHFGDGTRLSIL.

This rearrangement joins TRBV19 to TRBJ1-4; maybe TRBD1 (5 bases). Trimming cost V 1 base and J 7 bases, with 13 bases left between them. From germline, CDR1 is LNHDA and CDR2 SQIVND (reference sequence). The length of the CDR3 is 15 residues. CDR3 loop: CASSIGQGISEKLFF. CDR3 bases: TGTGCCAGTAGTATAGGGCAGGGAATAAGTGAAAAACTGTTTTTT.

This chain links TRBV4-1 with TRBJ2-7; TRBD2 might be the D (6 bases). Germline V gene sequence: CDR1 MGHRA, CDR2 YSYEKL. V was trimmed by 0 bases and J by 2 bases, leaving 14 bases between them. The CDR3 has 16 amino acids. The CDR3 DNA sequence: TGCGCCAGCAGCCAAGATTGGGGGGATTCGCCCTACGAGCAGTACTTC. Protein product: CASSQDWGDSPYEQYF.

This clone was counted between two and nine times. DNA of the CDR3: TGTGCCAGCAGTTACAGTGGGGCCGGGCAGTACTTC. It specifies CASSYSGAGQYF. This chain connects TRBV6-6 to TRBJ2-7; the D gene is possibly TRBD1 (5 bases). Germline V gene sequence: CDR1 MNHNY, CDR2 SVGAGI (reference sequence). CDR3 length: 12 amino acids. Trimming cost V 2 bases and J 9 bases, with 11 bases left between them.

This chain uses TRBV29-1 with TRBJ2-7; 7 nucleotides line up with TRBD1. The CDR3 totals 15 residues. V lost 2 bases, J lost 0 bases, and 7 bases stayed unmatched. The germline CDR1 and CDR2 sequences are SQVTM and ANQGSEA. CDR3 sequence reads: CSVETATGNSYEQYF. The CDR3 coding sequence is TGCAGCGTTGAAACGGCGACAGGGAACTCCTACGAGCAGTACTTC.

This clone was picked up one time. The V gene is TRBV5-6, the J gene TRBJ2-3; D uncertain. Trimming removed 6 bases at V and 6 bases at J, with 26 bases between. Germline V CDR1 and CDR2: SGHDT, YYEEEE. The CDR3 contains 17 residues. The DNA for the CDR3 is TGTGCCAGCACATACCGTCTGGATAGCTGGGCCCTCGATACGCAGTATTTT. It encodes CASTYRLDSWALDTQYF. Full variable domain (missing parts from reference TRBV5-6 and TRBJ2-3): DAGVTQSPTHLIKTRGQQVTLRCSPKSGHDTVSWYQQALGQGPQFIFQYYEEEERQRGNFPDRFSGHQFPNYSSELNVNALLLGDSALYLCASTYRLDSWALDTQYFGPGTRLTVL.

V and J are TRBV5-1 and TRBJ2-2; TRBD1 is a possible D gene (5 bases). This CDR3 spans 15 amino acids. V was cut by 2 bases and J by 0 bases, with 8 bases left in between. Germline CDR1 reads SGHRS; CDR2 reads YFSETQ. In DNA, the CDR3 is TGCGCCAGCAGCTTCATAGGGGCGAACACCGGGGAGCTGTTTTTT. Amino acids: CASSFIGANTGELFF.

As to this clone: Other DNA sequences in the same sample also yield this CDR3. The chain joins TRBV6-4 to TRBJ2-6; possible D gene TRBD1, 6 bases. The CDR3 totals 16 residues. Germline CDR1 MRHNA, CDR2 SNTAGT. V lost 0 bases and J lost 0, with 6 bases in between. CDR3 sequence: CASSDSGGSGANVLTF. CDR3 nucleotide sequence: TGTGCCAGCAGTGACTCAGGGGGCTCTGGGGCCAACGTCCTGACTTTC.

The rearrangement links TRBV10-3 to TRBJ1-1, with unresolved D. The CDR3 spans 15 residues. Germline V CDR1 and CDR2: ENHRY, SYGVKD. V lost 0 bases to trimming and J lost 1 base, with 9 bases between them. CDR3 bases: TGTGCCATCAGTGAGTCGATATTCACGAACACTGAAGCTTTCTTT. This gives the protein CAISESIFTNTEAFF.

J is TRBJ1-2 and V is TRBV29-1; 9 positions agree with TRBD1. V lost 1 base to trimming and J lost 7 bases; unmatched junction nucleotides: 4. The germline V gene has CDR1 SQVTM and CDR2 ANQGSEA. There are 13 residues in the CDR3. CDR3 bases: TGCAGCGTTGAAGGGACAGGGGCCTCTGGCTACACCTTC. Protein product: CSVEGTGASGYTF.

The chain couples TRBV6-1 to TRBJ2-3; D might be TRBD2 (6 bases). Trimming stripped 10 bases from V and 2 bases from J, with 16 bases between. CDR3 length: 14 amino acids. The germline CDR1 and CDR2 sequences are MNHNS and SASEGT. The CDR3 loop reads CATFTGSFTDTQYF. The CDR3 DNA reads TGTGCCACCTTTACCGGGAGTTTCACAGATACGCAGTATTTT.

The chain links TRBV7-6 to TRBJ2-2; D is unresolved. Trimming removed 4 bases from V and 7 bases from J, with 7 bases in between. Germline V gene sequence: CDR1 SGHVS, CDR2 FNYEAQ. The CDR3 has 12 amino acids. The CDR3 coding sequence is TGTGCCAGCAGCTCGGAAAGCGGGGAGCTGTTTTTT. The encoded protein is CASSSESGELFF.

This sequence joins TRBV18 and TRBJ2-7, with unresolved D. This CDR3 has 11 residues. Trimming removed 2 bases from V and 7 bases from J, with 6 bases in between. Germline V gene sequence: CDR1 KGHSH, CDR2 LQKENI. For the CDR3, the DNA is TGTGCCAGCTCACCAGGGTATGAGCAGTACTTC. Protein sequence: CASSPGYEQYF.

This sequence joins TRBV30 and TRBJ2-5; 9 bases fit TRBD2. V lost 3 bases and J lost 4; bases outside the gene matches: 6. Germline-derived CDR1 and CDR2 are GTSNPN and SVGIG (reference sequence). This CDR3 has 14 residues. CDR3: CAWSPGLARETQYF. The CDR3 DNA sequence: TGTGCCTGGAGCCCCGGACTAGCGAGAGAGACCCAGTACTTC.